The following is a T cell receptor beta chain sequence with its context. These data are taken from a study of blood T cell repertoires in COVID-19. Study as a whole: The United States, Italy and Spain were the sources of the acute and convalescent COVID-19 samples.

This table comes from immunoSEQ multiplex PCR, and its TCRdb copy is limited to in-frame clones, with some not included. The sample lists around 20,000 clones, more than 85% occurring once. In germline, CDR1 is LNHNV, CDR2 YYDKDF (reference sequence). CDR3 length: 16 amino acids. V shed 2 bases, J shed 0 bases, and the junction held 5 bases outside the gene matches. The specimen was peripheral blood. This sequence joins TRBV15 and TRBJ1-2, with 8 bases identical to TRBD1. The source of this sequence is a woman aged 55 to 70 with active COVID-19. The CDR3 here is CATSRKGQEANYGYTF. CDR3 nucleotide sequence: TGTGCCACCAGCAGAAAGGGACAGGAAGCTAACTATGGCTACACCTTC.